Shown below are 3 T cell receptor beta chains from a single sample sequenced in a study of cytomegalovirus exposure and HLA in healthy donors. Some clones are missing from TCRdb's copy, which holds only in-frame ones; the method was immunoSEQ multiplex PCR. This sample carries about 200,000 clones, roughly 77% of them seen once, and the ten largest clones take 1% to 1.5%. Sequenced material: PBMCs. Every receptor here comes from a woman under 40 in good health and CMV-seronegative.

This clone was seen once. The rearrangement joins TRBV7-6 to TRBJ2-3, with 9 bases identical to TRBD2. With V trimmed by 10 bases and J by 3 bases, 8 bases remained unmatched. Germline V gene data show CDR1 as SGHVS and CDR2 as FNYEAQ. The CDR3 loop spans 14 amino acids. CDR3 protein: CATAGTSRTDTQYF. CDR3 nucleotide sequence: TGTGCCACCGCCGGGACTAGCAGGACAGATACGCAGTATTTT.

This rearrangement joins TRBV18 to TRBJ1-6; maybe TRBD1 (5 bases). The V end lost 3 bases, the J end lost 8 bases, and 14 bases lay between the germline ends. CDR3 length equals 15 residues. Germline V gene sequence: CDR1 KGHSH, CDR2 LQKENI. The CDR3 DNA reads TGTGCCAGCTCACCTTCGACTCCGGGGGATTCACCCCTCCACTTT. Its protein is CASSPSTPGDSPLHF.

This clone was counted between two and nine times. The chain has TRBV18 and TRBJ1-4; no clear D gene. Germline V gene sequence: CDR1 KGHSH, CDR2 LQKENI. CDR3 size: 14 residues. Trimming took 3 bases from V and 1 from J, leaving 6 bases between them. The CDR3 region has the DNA TGTGCCAGCTCACCGGAGAGAACTAATGAAAAACTGTTTTTT. Protein: CASSPERTNEKLFF.